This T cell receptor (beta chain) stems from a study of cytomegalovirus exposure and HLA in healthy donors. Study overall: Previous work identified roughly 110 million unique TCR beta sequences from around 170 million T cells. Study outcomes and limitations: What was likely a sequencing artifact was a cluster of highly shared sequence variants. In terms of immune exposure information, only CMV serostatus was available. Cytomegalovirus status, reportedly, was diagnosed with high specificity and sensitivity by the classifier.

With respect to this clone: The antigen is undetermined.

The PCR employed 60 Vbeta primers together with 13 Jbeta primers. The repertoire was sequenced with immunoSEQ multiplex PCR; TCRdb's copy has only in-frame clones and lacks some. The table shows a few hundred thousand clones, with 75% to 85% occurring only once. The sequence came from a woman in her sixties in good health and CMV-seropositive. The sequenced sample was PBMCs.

The DNA for the CDR3 is TGTGCCAGCAGCGTTAGCGGGAGGGCCGATGAGCAGTTCTTC. Amino acids: CASSVSGRADEQFF. This rearrangement joins TRBV9 to TRBJ2-1; 11 bases agree with TRBD2. Per the germline V gene, CDR1 is SGDLS and CDR2 is YYNGEE. V trimming: 2 bases; J trimming: 8 bases; junction bases outside the gene matches: 3. The CDR3 runs 14 residues. Full variable domain (outside the CDR3, taken from reference TRBV9 and TRBJ2-1): DSGVTQTPKHLITATGQRVTLRCSPRSGDLSVYWYQQSLDQGLQFLIQYYNGEERAKGNILERFSAQQFPDLHSELNLSSLELGDSALYFCASSVSGRADEQFFGPGTRLTVL.